This T cell receptor (beta chain) emerged from a study of T cell repertoires in cytomegalovirus infection (dated by TCRdb to about 2019). Regarding the study in general: The HLA type of each donor mattered for the analysis, because public TCR beta signatures pointed to carriage of CMV infection along with the matching HLA type. Findings and caveats that apply to the study as a whole: The ex vivo response was dominated by HLA-C-restricted CMV-specific TCR beta clonotypes, and the single most frequent clonotype in two of eight donors was supplied by these HLA-C-restricted clonotypes. In both this cohort and an independent cohort of some 350 donors, the cumulative frequency of public TCR beta family members distinguished carriers of CMV infection plus the relevant HLA type.

The listed sequencing device is Illumina HiSeq 1500. TCRdb reprocessed the public reads (quality trimming at Q25 with fastp, clone calling with MiXCR) and kept in-frame beta chains. Every entry covers one CDR3 protein and lists the most common genes and DNA from its rows. The sample data list about 360,000 distinct CDR3 sequences, and 15% to 20% of these were observed just once. The leading ten clones occupy less than 9.5% of the sample. This clonotype was detected a few times. It lacks a known antigen. The record has no base qualities; no much larger clone is one base away. The junction shows trimming of 0 bases on V and 7 bases on J, and the gene matches do not reach 7 bases of it. Taken from the germline V gene, the CDR1 and CDR2 loops are MGHRA and YSYEKL. Measured from the cysteine to the phenylalanine, the CDR3 is 15 residues long. Only the CDR3 DNA stays, 45 bases, in frame from base 1.

The sequence is built from TRBV4-1 and TRBJ2-5, and 8 junction bases match TRBD2. Sequencing input: PBMCs. The clonotype originates from a human donor in good health (CMV status not recorded). Some clones in this sample may be carry-over from other donors' samples. The DNA sequence is TGCGCCAGCAGCCAAGATGGGCGGGAGGCGGCGACCCAGTACTTC. It encodes CASSQDGREAATQYF.